Each of the 13 T cell receptor beta chains below was sequenced from the same sample in a study of T-cell memory formation after mild COVID-19 (dated by TCRdb to the early 2020s). Library preparation was by 5' RACE. The data were produced on an Illumina NovaSeq 6000. Clones were called with MiXCR by TCRdb after fastp trimmed the public reads at Q25, and only in-frame beta chains were retained. Every entry covers one CDR3 protein and lists the most common genes and DNA from its rows. This sample lists about 360,000 distinct CDR3 sequences; under 15% were detected once. About 22% of the sample is held by the ten biggest clonotypes. The sequencing input was PBMCs or a T cell subset sorted from them (not recorded which). The receptors derive from a man younger than 35 who had mild COVID-19 (a few samples of this study predate the infection). The sample titles of this study are shuffled in the database, so cell type and time point are left out; the donor was told from shared clones.

This clonotype was recorded at least ten times. The rearrangement links TRBV5-4 to TRBJ1-6, with D tentatively TRBD1 (5 bases). V lost 3 bases and J 6 bases, leaving 13 bases between the germline ends. From germline, CDR1 is SGHNT and CDR2 YYREEE (reference sequence). The CDR3 length is 15 residues. The CDR3 loop is CASSSLTVANSPLHF. The CDR3, as DNA: TGTGCCAGCAGCTCCTTGACAGTCGCTAATTCACCCCTCCACTTT.

The J gene is TRBJ2-3, the V gene TRBV12-3 or TRBV12-4; 11 positions agree with TRBD2. Trimming at V came to 2 bases and at J to 7 bases, leaving 2 bases not matched to a gene. The CDR3 spans 14 residues. The CDR3 region has the DNA TGTGCCAGCAGTTTACTAGCGGGGGGAAATACGCAGTATTTT. The encoded protein is CASSLLAGGNTQYF.

CDR3 residues: CAISEPRGQGGLRGAFF. The CDR3 DNA is TGTGCCATCAGTGAGCCGAGGGGGCAGGGAGGACTCCGGGGAGCTTTCTTT. The J gene is TRBJ1-1, the V gene TRBV10-3; 7 bases align to TRBD1. Germline-derived CDR1 and CDR2 are ENHRY and SYGVKD. The CDR3 is made up of 17 amino acids. V dropped 2 bases and J dropped 10; count of bases not matched to a gene: 19.

This clonotype has only a few counts. This chain uses TRBV5-4 with TRBJ2-3; 10 bases match TRBD1. CDR3 size: 16 residues. Looked up from germline, CDR1 is SGHNT and CDR2 is YYREEE (reference sequence). Losses at the gene ends were 1 base for V and 4 bases for J; bases not matched to a gene: 6. Here the CDR3 DNA reads TGTGCCAGCAGCTTGAAGACAGGGGGCAAAGCAGATACGCAGTATTTT. Translation gives CASSLKTGGKADTQYF.

This clonotype was detected only a few times. The chain carries TRBV7-2 and TRBJ2-5, with D perhaps TRBD2 (6 bases). CDR3 length: 16 residues. V lost 3 bases, J lost 2 bases, and 16 bases lay in between. CDR1 and CDR2 from the germline V gene are SGHTA and FQGNSA. The CDR3 here is CASSFLSGSKQETQYF. The DNA of the CDR3 is TGTGCCAGCAGCTTTCTTAGCGGAAGCAAGCAAGAGACCCAGTACTTC.

The genes are TRBV7-9 and TRBJ1-1, with D hard to call. The germline V gene has CDR1 SEHNR and CDR2 FQNEAQ (reference sequence). The CDR3 has 12 amino acids. V lost 4 bases and J lost 6, with 9 bases in between. The CDR3 spells CASSWVAAEAFF. The DNA of the CDR3 is TGTGCCAGCAGCTGGGTTGCCGCTGAAGCTTTCTTT.

This clonotype was observed a few times. The V call is TRBV7-9, the J call TRBJ1-6; 7 bases are shared with TRBD1. V trimming: 5 bases; J trimming: 7 bases; junction bases outside the gene matches: 8. The CDR3 covers 15 residues. Germline values: CDR1 SEHNR, CDR2 FQNEAQ (reference sequence). The CDR3 DNA is TGTGCCAGCAGCACGCGACAGGGAGGGAATTCACCCCTCCACTTT. Translating it yields CASSTRQGGNSPLHF.

This clonotype has more than one count but fewer than ten. The chain carries TRBV3-1 and TRBJ1-1; tentatively, D is TRBD1 (5 bases). V dropped 2 bases and J dropped 9 bases, with 19 bases sitting between them. The CDR3 runs 15 residues. Germline V gene lookup returns CDR1 LGHDT and CDR2 YNNKEL (reference sequence). DNA for the CDR3: TGTGCCAGCAGCCAAACCGGTCGGGGCCAATCCCAAGCTTTCTTT. Protein sequence: CASSQTGRGQSQAFF.

V and J are TRBV5-1 and TRBJ2-3; 10 bases line up with TRBD2. The V gene's germline CDR1 is SGHRS and CDR2 YFSETQ. This CDR3 has 16 residues. J gave up 4 bases and V 4 bases, and 9 bases lay outside the gene matches. Written as DNA, the CDR3 is TGCGCCAGCAGCCTGGGACGAGCGGGGGGGCCAGATACGCAGTATTTT. It specifies CASSLGRAGGPDTQYF.

The chain uses TRBV27 and TRBJ2-3; TRBD2 is a possible D gene (5 bases). The CDR3 loop spans 14 amino acids. The V end lost 5 bases, the J end lost 4 bases, and 13 bases lay between the germline ends. Germline V lookup: CDR1 MNHEY, CDR2 SMNVEV (reference sequence). The CDR3 region is CASSPTSRADTQYF. CDR3 DNA sequence: TGTGCCAGCAGTCCCACATCGAGGGCAGATACGCAGTATTTT.

This clonotype was seen only a few times. The J gene is TRBJ2-3, the V gene TRBV6-2 or TRBV6-3; 7 nucleotides match TRBD2. CDR1 and CDR2 (germline): MNHEY, SVGEGT. Trimming removed 4 bases from V and 2 bases from J; junction bases left unmatched: 3. This CDR3 contains 14 residues. CDR3 sequence: CASSSGDYTDTQYF. CDR3 in DNA: TGTGCCAGCAGTTCCGGGGACTACACAGATACGCAGTATTTT.

This clonotype turned up a few times. This rearrangement joins TRBV5-1 to TRBJ1-3; maybe TRBD1 (6 bases). Germline CDR1 is SGHRS and CDR2 is YFSETQ. V shed 4 bases and J shed 0 bases, with 11 bases lying between them. The CDR3 is 15 amino acids. The CDR3 protein is CASSLQGFSGNTIYF. In DNA form, the CDR3 reads TGCGCCAGCAGCCTCCAGGGGTTCTCTGGAAACACCATATATTTT.

There are many counts of this clonotype. The chain joins TRBV24-1 to TRBJ2-2, with D unresolved. The V gene lost 5 bases and the J gene lost 2 bases, with 2 bases spanning the gap. CDR1 and CDR2 from the germline V gene are KGHDR and SFDVKD. This CDR3 is 12 amino acids long. The CDR3 DNA reads as TGTGCCACCAGTGTAAACACCGGGGAGCTGTTTTTT. As protein: CATSVNTGELFF.